This paragraph reports one TCR beta chain. At the deep level, the assay was run. Sequenced by immunoSEQ multiplex PCR; TCRdb stores in-frame clones only, minus some. The table shows approximately 460,000 clones, with around 77% occurring only once. The data were obtained in a study of shared clonotypes between healthy human individuals. Study-wide context: Contributing individuals were a couple of females and a few males aged 18 to 49.

All of the donors resided in Nashville, Tennessee, and each was a Caucasian adult. Unsorted material relied on about 90 million PBMCs as the source of genomic DNA. Germline CDR1 and CDR2: SGDLS and YYNGEE. V was trimmed by 0 bases and J by 2 bases, leaving 11 bases between them. The CDR3 runs 15 residues. This TCR came from a woman aged 40 to 49 in good health. Some clones in this sample may be carry-over from other donors' samples. Sequencing input: PBMCs. This chain uses TRBV9 with TRBJ2-5; no clear D. CDR3 DNA: TGTGCCAGCAGCGTAGCTCTTGAGCTACAAGAGACCCAGTACTTC. Amino acid sequence: CASSVALELQETQYF.